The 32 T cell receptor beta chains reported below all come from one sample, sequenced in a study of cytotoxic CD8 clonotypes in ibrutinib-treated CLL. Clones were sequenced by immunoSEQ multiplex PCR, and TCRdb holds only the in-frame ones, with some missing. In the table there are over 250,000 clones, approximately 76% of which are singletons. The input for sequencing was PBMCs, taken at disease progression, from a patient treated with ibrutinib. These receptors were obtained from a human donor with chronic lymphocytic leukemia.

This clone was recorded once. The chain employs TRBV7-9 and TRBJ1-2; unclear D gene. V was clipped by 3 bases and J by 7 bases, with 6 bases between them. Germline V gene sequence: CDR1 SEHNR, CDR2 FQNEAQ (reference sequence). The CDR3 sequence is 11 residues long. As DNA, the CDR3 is TGTGCCAGCAGCTTTAAAAGTGGCTACACCTTC. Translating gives CASSFKSGYTF.

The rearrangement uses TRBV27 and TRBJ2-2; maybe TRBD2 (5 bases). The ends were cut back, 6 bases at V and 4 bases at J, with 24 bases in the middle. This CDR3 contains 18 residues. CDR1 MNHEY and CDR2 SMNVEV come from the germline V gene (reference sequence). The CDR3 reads CASSLGIPRPQGTGELFF. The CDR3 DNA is TGTGCCAGCAGCCTCGGGATACCAAGGCCCCAAGGCACCGGGGAGCTGTTTTTT.

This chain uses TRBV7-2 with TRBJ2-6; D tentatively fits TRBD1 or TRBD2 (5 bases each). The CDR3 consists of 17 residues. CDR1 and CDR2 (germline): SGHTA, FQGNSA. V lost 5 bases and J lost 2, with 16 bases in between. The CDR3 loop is CASSPWAVGAGANVLTF. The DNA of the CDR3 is TGTGCCAGCAGCCCGTGGGCTGTGGGGGCTGGGGCCAACGTCCTGACTTTC.

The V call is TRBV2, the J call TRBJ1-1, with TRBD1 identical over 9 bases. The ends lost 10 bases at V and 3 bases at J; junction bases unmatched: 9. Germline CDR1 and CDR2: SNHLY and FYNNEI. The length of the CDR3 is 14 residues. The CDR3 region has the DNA TGTGCCAACAAATTTGACAGGGGGTACACTGAAGCTTTCTTT. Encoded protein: CANKFDRGYTEAFF.

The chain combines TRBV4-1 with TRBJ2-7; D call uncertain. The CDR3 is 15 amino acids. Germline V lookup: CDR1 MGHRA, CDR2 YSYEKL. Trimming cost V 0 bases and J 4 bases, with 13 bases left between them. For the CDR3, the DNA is TGCGCCAGCAGCCAAGATCCTAAGGAGCCGTACGAGCAGTACTTC. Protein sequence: CASSQDPKEPYEQYF.

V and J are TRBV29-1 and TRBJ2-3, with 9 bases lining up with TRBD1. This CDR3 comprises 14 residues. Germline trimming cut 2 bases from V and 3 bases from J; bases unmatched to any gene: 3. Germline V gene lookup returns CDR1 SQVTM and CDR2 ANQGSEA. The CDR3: CSVEPGQGTDTQYF. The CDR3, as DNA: TGCAGCGTTGAACCGGGACAGGGTACAGATACGCAGTATTTT.

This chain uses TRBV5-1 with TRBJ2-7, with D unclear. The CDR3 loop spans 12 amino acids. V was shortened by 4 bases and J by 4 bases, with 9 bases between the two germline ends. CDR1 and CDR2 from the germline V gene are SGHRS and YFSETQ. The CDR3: CASSPLGYEQYF. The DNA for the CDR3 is TGCGCCAGCAGCCCGTTAGGGTACGAGCAGTACTTC. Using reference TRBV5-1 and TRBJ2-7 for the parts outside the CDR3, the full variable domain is KAGVTQTPRYLIKTRGQQVTLSCSPISGHRSVSWYQQTPGQGLQFLFEYFSETQRNKGNFPGRFSGRQFSNSRSEMNVSTLELGDSALYLCASSPLGYEQYFGPGTRLTVT.

CDR3 sequence: CSVGRAFGTQYF. The CDR3 nucleotides read TGCAGCGTTGGCCGTGCTTTCGGGACCCAGTACTTC. The gene calls are TRBV29-1 and TRBJ2-5; D not resolved. Germline V gene sequence: CDR1 SQVTM, CDR2 ANQGSEA. V was clipped by 4 bases and J by 7 bases, with 13 bases between them. This CDR3 has 12 amino acids. The complete variable domain, with remaining parts taken from reference TRBV29-1 and TRBJ2-5, reads SAVISQKPSRDICQRGTSLTIQCQVDSQVTMMFWYRQQPGQSLTLIATANQGSEATYESGFVIDKFPISRPNLTFSTLTVSNMSPEDSSIYLCSVGRAFGTQYFGPGTRLLVL.

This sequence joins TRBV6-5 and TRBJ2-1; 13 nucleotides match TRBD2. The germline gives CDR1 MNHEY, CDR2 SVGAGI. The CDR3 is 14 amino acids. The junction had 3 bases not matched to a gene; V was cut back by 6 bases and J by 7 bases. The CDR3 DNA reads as TGTGCCAGCAGAACGGGACTAGCGGGGAATGAGCAGTTCTTC. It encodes CASRTGLAGNEQFF.

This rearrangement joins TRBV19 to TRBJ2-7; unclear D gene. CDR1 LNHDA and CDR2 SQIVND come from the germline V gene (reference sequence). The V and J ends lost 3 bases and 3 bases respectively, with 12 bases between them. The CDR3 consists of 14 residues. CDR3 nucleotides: TGTGCCAGTAGTATGACCGGCCAGATCTACGAGCAGTACTTC. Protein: CASSMTGQIYEQYF.

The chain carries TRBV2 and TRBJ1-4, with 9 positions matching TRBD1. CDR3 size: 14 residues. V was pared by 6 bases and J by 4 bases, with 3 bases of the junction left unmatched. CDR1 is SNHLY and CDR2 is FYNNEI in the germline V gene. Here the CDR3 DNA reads TGTGCCAGCAGGGACAGGGGCTTTAATGAAAAACTGTTTTTT. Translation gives CASRDRGFNEKLFF.

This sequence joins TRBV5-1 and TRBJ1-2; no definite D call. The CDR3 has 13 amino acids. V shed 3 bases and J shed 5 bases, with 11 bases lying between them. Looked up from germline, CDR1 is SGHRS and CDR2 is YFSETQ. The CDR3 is CASSYEVGYGYTF. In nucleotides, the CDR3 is TGCGCCAGCAGCTATGAGGTGGGATATGGCTACACCTTC. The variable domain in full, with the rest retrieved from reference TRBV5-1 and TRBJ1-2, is KAGVTQTPRYLIKTRGQQVTLSCSPISGHRSVSWYQQTPGQGLQFLFEYFSETQRNKGNFPGRFSGRQFSNSRSEMNVSTLELGDSALYLCASSYEVGYGYTFGSGTRLTVV.

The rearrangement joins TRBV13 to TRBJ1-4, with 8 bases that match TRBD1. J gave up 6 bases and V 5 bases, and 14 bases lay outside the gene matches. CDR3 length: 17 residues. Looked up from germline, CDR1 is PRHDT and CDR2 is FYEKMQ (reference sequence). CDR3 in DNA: TGTGCCAGCAGCACACGGGACAGGCTCGACGTTGATGAAAAACTGTTTTTT. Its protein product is CASSTRDRLDVDEKLFF.

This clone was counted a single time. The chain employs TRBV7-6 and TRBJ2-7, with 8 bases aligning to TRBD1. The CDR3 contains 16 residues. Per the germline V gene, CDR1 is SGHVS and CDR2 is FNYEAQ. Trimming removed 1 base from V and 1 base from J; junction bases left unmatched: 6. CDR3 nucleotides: TGTGCCAGCAGCTTAGTCGGAGGACAGGGATCCTACGAGCAGTACTTC. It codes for CASSLVGGQGSYEQYF. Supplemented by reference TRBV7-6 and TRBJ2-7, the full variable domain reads GAGVSQSPRYKVTKRGQDVALRCDPISGHVSLYWYRQALGQGPEFLTYFNYEAQQDKSGLPNDRFSAERPEGSISTLTIQRTEQRDSAMYRCASSLVGGQGSYEQYFGPGTRLTVT.

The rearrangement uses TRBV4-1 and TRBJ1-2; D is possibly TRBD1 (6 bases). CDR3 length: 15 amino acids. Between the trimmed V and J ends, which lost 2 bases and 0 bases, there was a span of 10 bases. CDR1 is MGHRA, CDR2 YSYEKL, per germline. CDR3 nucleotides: TGCGCCAGCAGCCAATACAGGGCTTCTAACTATGGCTACACCTTC. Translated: CASSQYRASNYGYTF.

For the CDR3, the DNA is TGTGCCAGCGGATTGAATCAGCCCCAGCATTTT. Encoded protein: CASGLNQPQHF. The chain employs TRBV9 and TRBJ1-5; the D is unclear. The CDR3 spans 11 residues. CDR1 and CDR2 from the germline V gene are SGDLS and YYNGEE. Trimming removed 7 bases at V and 4 bases at J, with 6 bases between.

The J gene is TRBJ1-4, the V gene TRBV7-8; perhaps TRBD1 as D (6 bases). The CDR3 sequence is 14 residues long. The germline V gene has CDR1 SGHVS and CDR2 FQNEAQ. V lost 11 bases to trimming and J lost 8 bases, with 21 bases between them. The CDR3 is CAAGAGAGDEKLFF. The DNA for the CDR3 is TGTGCCGCCGGGGCAGGGGCGGGCGACGAAAAACTGTTTTTT. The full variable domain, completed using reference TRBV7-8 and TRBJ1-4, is GAGVSQSPRYKVAKRGQDVALRCDPISGHVSLFWYQQALGQGPEFLTYFQNEAQLDKSGLPSDRFFAERPEGSVSTLKIQRTQQEDSAVYLCAAGAGAGDEKLFFGSGTQLSVL.

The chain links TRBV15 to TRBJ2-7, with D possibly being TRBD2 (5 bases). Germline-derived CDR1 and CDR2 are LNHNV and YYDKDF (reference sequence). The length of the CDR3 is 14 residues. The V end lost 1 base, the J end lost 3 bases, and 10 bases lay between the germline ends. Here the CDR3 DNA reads TGTGCCACCAGCAGAGTTGTTGGGAGCTACGAGCAGTACTTC. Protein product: CATSRVVGSYEQYF.

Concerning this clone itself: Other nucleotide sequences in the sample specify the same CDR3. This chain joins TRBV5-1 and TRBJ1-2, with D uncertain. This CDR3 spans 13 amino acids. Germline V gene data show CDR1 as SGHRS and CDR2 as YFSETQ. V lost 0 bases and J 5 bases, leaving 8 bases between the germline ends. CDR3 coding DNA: TGCGCCAGCAGCTTGGAGGGTGGTTATGGCTACACCTTC. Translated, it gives CASSLEGGYGYTF.

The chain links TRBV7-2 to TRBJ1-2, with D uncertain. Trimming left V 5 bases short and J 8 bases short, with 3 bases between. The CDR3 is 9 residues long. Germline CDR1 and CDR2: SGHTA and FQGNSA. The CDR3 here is CASSPGYTF. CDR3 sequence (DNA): TGTGCCAGCAGCCCCGGCTACACCTTC. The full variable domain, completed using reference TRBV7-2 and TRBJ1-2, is GAGVSQSPSNKVTEKGKDVELRCDPISGHTALYWYRQSLGQGLEFLIYFQGNSAPDKSGLPSDRFSAERTGGSVSTLTIQRTQQEDSAVYLCASSPGYTFGSGTRLTVV.

Written as DNA, the CDR3 is TGTGCCAGCAGCCCGTACAGGGACTATGGCTACACCTTC. Amino acid sequence: CASSPYRDYGYTF. This chain joins TRBV11-2 and TRBJ1-2, with a possible D match to TRBD1 (6 bases). Germline-derived CDR1 and CDR2 are SGHAT and FQNNGV. The germline V and J ends were trimmed by 5 bases and 3 bases, with 10 bases remaining between them. The CDR3 is 13 residues long.

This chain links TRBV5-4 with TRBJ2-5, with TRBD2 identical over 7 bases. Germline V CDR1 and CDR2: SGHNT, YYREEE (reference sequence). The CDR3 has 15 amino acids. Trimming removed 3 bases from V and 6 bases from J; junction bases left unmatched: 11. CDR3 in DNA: TGTGCCAGCAGCTCCCCGGGACTACACTCGAAGACCCAGTACTTC. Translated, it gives CASSSPGLHSKTQYF.

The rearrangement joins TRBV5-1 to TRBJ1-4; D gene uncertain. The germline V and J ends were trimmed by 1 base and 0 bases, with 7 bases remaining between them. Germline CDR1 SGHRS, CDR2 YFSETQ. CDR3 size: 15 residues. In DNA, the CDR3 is TGCGCCAGCAGCTTGAGAGCGGCAACTAATGAAAAACTGTTTTTT. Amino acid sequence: CASSLRAATNEKLFF.

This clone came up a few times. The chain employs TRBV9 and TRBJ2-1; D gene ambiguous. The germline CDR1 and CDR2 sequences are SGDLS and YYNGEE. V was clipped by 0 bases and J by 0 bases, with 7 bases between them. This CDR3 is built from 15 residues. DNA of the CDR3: TGTGCCAGCAGCGTAGAGGGCGTCTCCTACAATGAGCAGTTCTTC. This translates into CASSVEGVSYNEQFF.

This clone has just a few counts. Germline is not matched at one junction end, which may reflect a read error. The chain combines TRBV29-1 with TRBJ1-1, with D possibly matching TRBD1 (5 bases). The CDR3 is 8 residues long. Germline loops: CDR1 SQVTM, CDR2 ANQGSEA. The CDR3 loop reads CSVDGAPF. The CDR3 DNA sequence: TGCAGCGTTGACGGGGCCCCATTT.

CDR3 sequence: CASSRTGGDTQYF. CDR3 DNA sequence: TGTGCCAGCTCTCGGACAGGTGGAGATACGCAGTATTTT. V and J are TRBV7-3 and TRBJ2-3; 7 bases map to TRBD1. Germline CDR1 and CDR2: SGHTA and FQGTGA. V lost 8 bases and J lost 5; bases outside the gene matches: 7. The CDR3 has 13 residues.

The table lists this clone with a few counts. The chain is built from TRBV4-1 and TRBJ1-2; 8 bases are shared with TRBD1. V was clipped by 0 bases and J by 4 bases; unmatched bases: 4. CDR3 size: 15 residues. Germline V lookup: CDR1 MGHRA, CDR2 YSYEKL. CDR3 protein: CASSQEDRDFYGYTF. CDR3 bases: TGCGCCAGCAGCCAAGAGGACAGGGACTTCTATGGCTACACCTTC.

The CDR3 region has the DNA TGCAGCGTCGGACAAGACTACGAGCAGTACTTC. Its translation is CSVGQDYEQYF. This rearrangement joins TRBV29-1 to TRBJ2-7; D may be TRBD1 (5 bases). V was trimmed by 6 bases and J by 3 bases, leaving 9 bases between them. This CDR3 spans 11 amino acids. Germline CDR1 SQVTM, CDR2 ANQGSEA.

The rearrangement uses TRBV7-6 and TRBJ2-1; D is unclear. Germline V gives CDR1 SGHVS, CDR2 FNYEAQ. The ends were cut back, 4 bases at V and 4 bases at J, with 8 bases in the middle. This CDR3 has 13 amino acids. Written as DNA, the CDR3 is TGTGCCAGCAGCTCCCAGCGTTACAATGAGCAGTTCTTC. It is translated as CASSSQRYNEQFF. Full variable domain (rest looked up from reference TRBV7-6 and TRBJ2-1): GAGVSQSPRYKVTKRGQDVALRCDPISGHVSLYWYRQALGQGPEFLTYFNYEAQQDKSGLPNDRFSAERPEGSISTLTIQRTEQRDSAMYRCASSSQRYNEQFFGPGTRLTVL.

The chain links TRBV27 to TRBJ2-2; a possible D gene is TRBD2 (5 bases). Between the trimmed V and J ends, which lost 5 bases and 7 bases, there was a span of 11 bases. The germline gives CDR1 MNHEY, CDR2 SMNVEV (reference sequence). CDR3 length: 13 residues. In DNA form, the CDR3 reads TGTGCCAGCAGTAACCTAGAGGGCGGGGAGCTGTTTTTT. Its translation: CASSNLEGGELFF.

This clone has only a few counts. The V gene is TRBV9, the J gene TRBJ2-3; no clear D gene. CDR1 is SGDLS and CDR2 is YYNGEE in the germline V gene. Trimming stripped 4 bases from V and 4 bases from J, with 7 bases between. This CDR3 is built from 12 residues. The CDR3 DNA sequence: TGTGCCAGCAGCCTGATCCCAGATACGCAGTATTTT. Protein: CASSLIPDTQYF.

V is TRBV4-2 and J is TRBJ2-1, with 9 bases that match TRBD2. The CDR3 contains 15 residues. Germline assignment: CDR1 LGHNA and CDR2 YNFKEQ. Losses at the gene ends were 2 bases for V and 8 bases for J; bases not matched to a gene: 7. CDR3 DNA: TGTGCCAGCAGCCAATATAGCGGGAGTAGGGATGAGCAGTTCTTC. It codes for CASSQYSGSRDEQFF.